This entry is about one T cell receptor beta chain. What it binds is not known. The TCR beta cDNA libraries contained unique molecular identifiers. Via MiXCR, TCRdb re-called the PCR reads, giving one row per CDR3 protein. In the table there are roughly 410,000 distinct CDR3 sequences, less than 40% of which are singletons. The germline V gene encodes CDR1 MNHEY and CDR2 SMNVEV (reference sequence). The CDR3 has 15 amino acids. After removal of 5 bases from V and 7 bases from J, the junction contained 10 bases not matched to a gene. The data are from a study of post-analysis software for immune sequencing data. Study outcomes and limitations: In patients, TRBV5-6, TRBV5-1 and TRBV20-1 belonged to five or six TRBV segments found more frequently than in controls.

V gene TRBV27 combines with J gene TRBJ2-1, with 8 bases identical to TRBD1. The receptor's source is a girl aged 10-17 years with multiple sclerosis. Source material: blood. This chain's CDR3 is CASSPRQGTGNEQFF. Written as DNA, the CDR3 is TGTGCCAGCAGTCCGCGACAGGGGACGGGTAATGAGCAGTTCTTC.